The 21 T cell receptor beta chains below come from one sample, sequenced in a study of vaccination and CD4 T cells after COVID-19. No antigen is known for these receptors. Specified treatment: approximately nine-day PBMC culture with coronavirus spike peptide pools or control peptides (ViraFEST assay). Scientists ran DNA taken from cultured CD4+ T cells through the Oncomine TCR Beta short-read assay for sequencing. TCRdb passed the PCR reads through MiXCR, listing each CDR3 protein once. This sample yields more than 15,000 distinct CDR3 sequences, of which around 40% are seen a single time; 3.7% belongs to the top ten. Material: CD4+ T cells from blood, cultured in vitro. Every receptor here comes from a human donor who had recovered from COVID-19.

This clonotype was observed a few times. The rearrangement uses TRBV15 and TRBJ2-7, with D possibly matching TRBD1 (5 bases). Trimming shortened V by 6 bases and J by 5 bases, and 14 bases separated the two germline ends. The CDR3 is 13 residues long. The germline CDR1 and CDR2 sequences are LNHNV and YYDKDF (reference sequence). The CDR3 protein is CATRGGRADEQYF. CDR3 coding DNA: TGTGCCACCAGGGGCGGCAGGGCGGACGAGCAGTACTTC. The variable domain in full, with the rest retrieved from reference TRBV15 and TRBJ2-7, is DAMVIQNPRYQVTQFGKPVTLSCSQTLNHNVMYWYQQKSSQAPKLLFHYYDKDFNNEADTPDNFQSRRPNTSFCFLDIRSPGLGDTAMYLCATRGGRADEQYFGPGTRLTVT.

J is TRBJ2-3 and V is TRBV19; 7 bases are shared with TRBD1. The CDR3 is 15 amino acids. J was trimmed by 1 base and V by 9 bases; bases with no gene match: 10. Germline V CDR1 and CDR2: LNHDA, SQIVND (reference sequence). The CDR3 sequence is CARSGTALCTDTQYF. The CDR3, as DNA: TGTGCCAGGTCCGGGACAGCGCTTTGCACAGATACGCAGTATTTT.

The genes are TRBV7-2 and TRBJ2-6; D is unclear. The CDR3 loop spans 16 amino acids. Germline loops: CDR1 SGHTA, CDR2 FQGNSA. Deletions cut 4 bases from V and 0 bases from J, with 10 bases between. This CDR3 is CASSSRVRSGANVLTF. CDR3 in DNA: TGTGCCAGCAGCTCACGGGTACGCTCTGGGGCCAACGTCCTGACTTTC.

The chain carries TRBV20-1 and TRBJ1-5; unclear D gene. Trimming removed 6 bases from V and 5 bases from J, with 17 bases in between. Germline CDR1 and CDR2: DFQATT and SNEGSKA (reference sequence). This CDR3 region has 14 residues. The CDR3 DNA follows: TGCAGTGCCCAAGCCTCGGGTCAATATCAGCCCCAGCATTTT. Translated: CSAQASGQYQPQHF.

The chain is built from TRBV4-2 and TRBJ1-1; D gene uncertain. V was shortened by 6 bases and J by 3 bases, with 14 bases between the two germline ends. The CDR3 extends over 14 amino acids. CDR1 is LGHNA and CDR2 is YNFKEQ in the germline V gene. CDR3 in DNA: TGTGCCAGCAGTTCATGGGCGGGAGACACTGAAGCTTTCTTT. This codes for CASSSWAGDTEAFF.

The chain employs TRBV7-8 and TRBJ1-2; no clear D gene. The germline V gene encodes CDR1 SGHVS and CDR2 FQNEAQ. This CDR3 is 15 amino acids long. With 2 bases removed from V and 0 bases from J, the gap between germline ends came to 10 bases. CDR3 in amino acids: CASSLRESANYGYTF. In DNA, the CDR3 is TGTGCCAGCAGCTTAAGAGAGAGCGCTAACTATGGCTACACCTTC.

This clonotype appeared a few times. The chain combines TRBV5-4 with TRBJ1-2; D gene uncertain. Germline V gene data show CDR1 as SGHNT and CDR2 as YYREEE (reference sequence). The CDR3 is 13 residues long. V shed 3 bases and J shed 6 bases, with 12 bases lying between them. In DNA form, the CDR3 reads TGTGCCAGCAGCTGGGCCCCTAGGGATGGCTACACCTTC. Amino acid sequence: CASSWAPRDGYTF.

This clonotype was found once. V gene TRBV7-9 combines with J gene TRBJ1-4, with 7 bases that match TRBD1. CDR1 and CDR2 from the germline V gene are SEHNR and FQNEAQ (reference sequence). This CDR3 has 17 amino acids. The junction had 12 bases not matched to a gene; V was cut back by 7 bases and J by 1 base. This chain's CDR3 is CASTSGRGAVTNEKLFF. As DNA, the CDR3 is TGTGCCAGCACCTCTGGCAGGGGGGCCGTAACTAATGAAAAACTGTTTTTT.

This clonotype is a singleton in its sample. The chain couples TRBV2 to TRBJ2-7, with 10 bases fitting TRBD2. The V segment lost 2 bases and the J segment 6 bases; nucleotides outside the gene matches: 7. Germline V CDR1 and CDR2: SNHLY, FYNNEI. CDR3 length equals 15 residues. In DNA form, the CDR3 reads TGTGCCAGCAGTGAAAGTCTAGCGGGAGTCGGCGAGCAGTACTTC. It is translated as CASSESLAGVGEQYF.

The V call is TRBV15, the J call TRBJ2-5; 12 positions match TRBD1. Losses at the gene ends were 1 base for V and 5 bases for J; bases not matched to a gene: 17. The CDR3 runs to 20 residues. Germline CDR1 is LNHNV and CDR2 is YYDKDF (reference sequence). Here the CDR3 reads CATSRVGTGGAGEVGETQYF. CDR3 sequence (DNA): TGTGCCACCAGCAGAGTTGGGACAGGGGGCGCAGGGGAAGTCGGGGAGACCCAGTACTTC.

The chain carries TRBV7-8 and TRBJ1-2; a possible D gene is TRBD1 (5 bases). Germline V CDR1 and CDR2: SGHVS, FQNEAQ. V was cut by 8 bases and J by 8 bases, with 27 bases left in between. The CDR3 runs 16 residues. The CDR3 here is CASGRVSGWGLSGYTF. DNA of the CDR3: TGTGCCAGCGGCCGGGTTTCGGGATGGGGCCTAAGCGGCTACACCTTC.

The chain has TRBV7-2 and TRBJ2-1; D gene uncertain. The CDR3 is 12 amino acids. From germline, CDR1 is SGHTA and CDR2 FQGNSA. The V gene lost 3 bases and the J gene lost 14 bases, with 14 bases spanning the gap. The CDR3 DNA sequence: TGTGCCAGCAGCTTTTTAGACCGCGGAAAGTTCTTC. It translates to CASSFLDRGKFF.

This chain joins TRBV7-2 and TRBJ2-5; tentatively, D is TRBD1 or TRBD2 (6 bases each). The germline V gene encodes CDR1 SGHTA and CDR2 FQGNSA. CDR3 length: 15 amino acids. With 1 base removed from V and 5 bases from J, the gap between germline ends came to 14 bases. CDR3 nucleotide sequence: TGTGCCAGCAGCTTAGGGGGTCGGAGGGGGGAGACCCAGTACTTC. It codes for CASSLGGRRGETQYF. Drawing the rest from reference TRBV7-2 and TRBJ2-5, the complete variable domain is GAGVSQSPSNKVTEKGKDVELRCDPISGHTALYWYRQSLGQGLEFLIYFQGNSAPDKSGLPSDRFSAERTGGSVSTLTIQRTQQEDSAVYLCASSLGGRRGETQYFGPGTRLLVL.

This rearrangement joins TRBV24-1 to TRBJ2-2, with D uncertain. V lost 5 bases, J lost 5 bases, and 8 bases lay in between. The CDR3 consists of 13 residues. CDR1 and CDR2 (germline): KGHDR, SFDVKD. The CDR3 DNA reads TGTGCCACCAGTGTAAAAGGTACCGGGGAGCTGTTTTTT. Its protein product is CATSVKGTGELFF.

V gene TRBV20-1 combines with J gene TRBJ2-7; 7 positions agree with TRBD2. The CDR3 has 12 amino acids. Germline CDR1 is DFQATT and CDR2 is SNEGSKA (reference sequence). The ends lost 6 bases at V and 1 base at J; junction bases unmatched: 3. The CDR3 loop reads CSAAGVSYEQYF. For the CDR3, the DNA is TGCAGTGCGGCGGGAGTATCCTACGAGCAGTACTTC.

In its sample, this clonotype was seen a few times. This chain links TRBV7-2 with TRBJ2-5; D not certain. CDR1 is SGHTA, CDR2 FQGNSA, per germline. The CDR3 loop spans 13 amino acids. V lost 1 base, J lost 6 bases, and 9 bases lay in between. CDR3 amino acids: CASSLESRQTQYF. For the CDR3, the DNA is TGTGCCAGCAGCTTAGAGTCGCGGCAGACCCAGTACTTC.

The chain is built from TRBV7-8 and TRBJ1-3; the D is unclear. CDR1 is SGHVS and CDR2 is FQNEAQ in the germline V gene. CDR3 size: 17 residues. The germline V and J ends were trimmed by 5 bases and 0 bases, with 17 bases remaining between them. The CDR3 coding sequence is TGTGCCAGCAGCCCCCAGGTGGAAACGAGCTCTGGAAACACCATATATTTT. It is translated as CASSPQVETSSGNTIYF.

CDR3 DNA sequence: TGTGCCAGCAGCGTGAACACCGGGGAGCTGTTTTTT. This sequence encodes CASSVNTGELFF. The chain employs TRBV7-9 and TRBJ2-2, with D unresolved. The CDR3 extends over 12 amino acids. Per germline, CDR1 SEHNR and CDR2 FQNEAQ (reference sequence). The V end was cut by 5 bases, the J end by 1 base, with 2 bases between. The variable domain in full, completed from reference TRBV7-9 and TRBJ2-2, reads DTGVSQNPRHKITKRGQNVTFRCDPISEHNRLYWYRQTLGQGPEFLTYFQNEAQLEKSRLLSDRFSAERPKGSFSTLEIQRTEQGDSAMYLCASSVNTGELFFGEGSRLTVL.

This clonotype appeared a few times. J is TRBJ2-1 and V is TRBV20-1, with TRBD2 matching over 11 bases. The CDR3 has 16 amino acids. The germline CDR1 and CDR2 sequences are DFQATT and SNEGSKA (reference sequence). V lost 0 bases and J lost 7; bases outside the gene matches: 8. CDR3 loop: CSARDPLAGGGNEQFF. As DNA, the CDR3 is TGCAGTGCTAGAGATCCTTTAGCGGGAGGGGGTAATGAGCAGTTCTTC.

The chain is built from TRBV10-1 and TRBJ2-7; 7 bases align to TRBD1. The CDR3 spans 12 residues. Germline loops: CDR1 WNHNN, CDR2 SYGVQD (reference sequence). V trimming: 2 bases; J trimming: 13 bases; junction bases outside the gene matches: 8. CDR3 region: CASSETGTALYF. The CDR3 DNA reads TGCGCCAGCAGTGAGACCGGGACAGCCCTTTACTTC.

The chain carries TRBV15 and TRBJ2-2; 11 nucleotides agree with TRBD2. This CDR3 spans 15 amino acids. V lost 4 bases to trimming and J lost 5 bases; unmatched junction nucleotides: 3. From germline, CDR1 is LNHNV and CDR2 YYDKDF (reference sequence). CDR3 residues: CATSTRTSGTGELFF. The CDR3 DNA sequence: TGTGCCACCAGCACAAGGACTAGCGGGACCGGGGAGCTGTTTTTT.